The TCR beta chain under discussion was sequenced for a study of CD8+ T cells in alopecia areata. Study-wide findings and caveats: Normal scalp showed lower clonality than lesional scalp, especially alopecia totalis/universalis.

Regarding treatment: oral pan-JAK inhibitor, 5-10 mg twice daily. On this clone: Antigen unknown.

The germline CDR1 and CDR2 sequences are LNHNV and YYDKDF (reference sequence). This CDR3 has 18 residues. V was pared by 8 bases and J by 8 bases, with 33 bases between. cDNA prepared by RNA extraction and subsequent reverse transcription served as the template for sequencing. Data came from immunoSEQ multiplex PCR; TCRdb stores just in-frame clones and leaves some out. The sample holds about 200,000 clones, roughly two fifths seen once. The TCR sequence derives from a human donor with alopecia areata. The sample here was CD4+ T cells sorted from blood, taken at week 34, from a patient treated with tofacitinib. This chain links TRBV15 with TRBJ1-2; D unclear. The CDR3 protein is CATEGGRATKSYMRGYTF. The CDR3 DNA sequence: TGTGCCACCGAGGGCGGAAGGGCAACAAAGTCCTATATGCGGGGCTACACCTTC.